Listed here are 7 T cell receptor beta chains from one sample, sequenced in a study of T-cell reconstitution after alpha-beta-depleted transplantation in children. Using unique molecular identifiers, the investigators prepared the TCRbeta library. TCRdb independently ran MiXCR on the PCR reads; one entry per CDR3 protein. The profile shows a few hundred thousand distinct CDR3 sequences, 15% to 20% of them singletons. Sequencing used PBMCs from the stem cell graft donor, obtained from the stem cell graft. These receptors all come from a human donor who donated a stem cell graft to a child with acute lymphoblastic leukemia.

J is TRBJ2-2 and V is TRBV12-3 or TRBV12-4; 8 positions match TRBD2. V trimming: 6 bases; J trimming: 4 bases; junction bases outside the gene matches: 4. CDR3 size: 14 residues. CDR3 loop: CASRRAGATGELFF. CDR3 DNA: TGTGCCAGCAGAAGAGCGGGGGCCACCGGGGAGCTGTTTTTT.

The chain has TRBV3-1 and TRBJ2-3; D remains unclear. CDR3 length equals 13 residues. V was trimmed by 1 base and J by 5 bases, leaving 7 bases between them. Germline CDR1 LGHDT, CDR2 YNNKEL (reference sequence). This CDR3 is CASSQVVKDTQYF. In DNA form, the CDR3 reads TGTGCCAGCAGCCAAGTCGTAAAAGATACGCAGTATTTT.

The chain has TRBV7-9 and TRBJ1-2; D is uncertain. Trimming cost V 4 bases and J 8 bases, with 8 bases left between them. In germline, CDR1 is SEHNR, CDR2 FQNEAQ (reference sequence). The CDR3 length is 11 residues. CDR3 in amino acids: CASSWANGYTF. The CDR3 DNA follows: TGTGCCAGCAGCTGGGCCAACGGCTACACCTTC.

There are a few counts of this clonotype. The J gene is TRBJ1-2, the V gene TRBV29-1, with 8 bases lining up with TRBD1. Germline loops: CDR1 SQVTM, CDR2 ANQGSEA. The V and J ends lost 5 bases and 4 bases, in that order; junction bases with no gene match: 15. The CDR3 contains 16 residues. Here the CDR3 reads CSVRSDYIGTGYGYTF. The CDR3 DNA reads TGCAGCGTTCGGTCCGATTATATTGGGACAGGCTATGGCTACACCTTC.

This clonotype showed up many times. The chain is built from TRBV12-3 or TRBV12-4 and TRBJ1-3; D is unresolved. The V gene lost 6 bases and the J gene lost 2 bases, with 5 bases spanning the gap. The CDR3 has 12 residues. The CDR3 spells CASSLTGNTIYF. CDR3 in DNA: TGTGCCAGCAGCTTAACTGGAAACACCATATATTTT.

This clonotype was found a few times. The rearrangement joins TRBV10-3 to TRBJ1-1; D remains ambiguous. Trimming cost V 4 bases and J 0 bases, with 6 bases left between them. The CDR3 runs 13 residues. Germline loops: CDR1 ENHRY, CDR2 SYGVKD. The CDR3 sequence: CAISVEVNTEAFF. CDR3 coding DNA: TGTGCCATCAGTGTTGAGGTGAACACTGAAGCTTTCTTT.

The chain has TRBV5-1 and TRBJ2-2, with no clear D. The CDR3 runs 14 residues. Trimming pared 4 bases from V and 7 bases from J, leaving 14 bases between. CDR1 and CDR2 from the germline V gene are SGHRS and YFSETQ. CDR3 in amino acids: CASSGYQVIGELFF. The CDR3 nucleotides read TGCGCCAGCAGCGGATACCAGGTGATCGGGGAGCTGTTTTTT.